The count of the clone carrying this T cell receptor beta chain is one. Its antigen is as yet unknown. V lost 3 bases, J lost 1 base, and 13 bases lay in between. The CDR3 is made up of 15 amino acids. CDR1 is DFQATT and CDR2 is SNEGSKA in the germline V gene (reference sequence). The draw of peripheral blood yielded 8.5 to 10 milliliters from each donor. This sample was taken from a study of blood T cells in healthy people across ages. Findings and caveats of the study: CMV status of donors was unknown, possibly confounding expanded clonotype changes.

A sample-barcoded 5' primer and a J-beta primer mix were used in a second PCR of roughly 6 to 12 cycles. Per-sample output comprised a minimum of 3 million paired-end reads containing CDR3. TCRdb reanalysed the 5' RACE reads using MiXCR and keeps one entry per CDR3 protein. The sample records some 900,000 distinct CDR3 sequences, 48% being singletons. The chain recombines TRBV20-1 with TRBJ2-4; no firm D call. Sequenced sample: blood. The sequence was obtained from a man aged 25 to 45 in good health. This CDR3 reads CSASAQPLAKNIQYF. The CDR3 region has the DNA TGCAGTGCTAGTGCCCAGCCACTGGCCAAAAACATTCAGTACTTC.